The present T cell receptor beta chain was sequenced within a study of identical twins. With respect to this clonotype: Its antigen is undetermined.

Study outcomes and limitations: Insertions were fewer in abundant cord blood beta clonotypes, whereas memory repertoires showed none of this pattern.

Template switching added a universal primer binding site, and final cDNA carried unique molecular identifiers. Using its own MiXCR run on the 5' RACE reads, TCRdb lists one record per CDR3 protein. The sample lists 500,000 to 650,000 distinct CDR3 sequences; 20% to 25% were seen once. This CDR3 region has 13 residues. V lost 1 base to trimming and J lost 10 bases, with 15 bases between them. Looked up from germline, CDR1 is DFQATT and CDR2 is SNEGSKA (reference sequence). This sample was shared with a second study, whose subject was yellow fever vaccine responses in identical twins.

The sequenced sample was CD4+ T cells sorted from blood. This sequence originates from a woman aged 18 to 35 in good health. The chain joins TRBV20-1 to TRBJ2-3; D ambiguous. In nucleotides, the CDR3 is TGCAGTGCTAGAGGGTATATCCTAGGTGCGCAGTATTTT. Protein sequence: CSARGYILGAQYF.